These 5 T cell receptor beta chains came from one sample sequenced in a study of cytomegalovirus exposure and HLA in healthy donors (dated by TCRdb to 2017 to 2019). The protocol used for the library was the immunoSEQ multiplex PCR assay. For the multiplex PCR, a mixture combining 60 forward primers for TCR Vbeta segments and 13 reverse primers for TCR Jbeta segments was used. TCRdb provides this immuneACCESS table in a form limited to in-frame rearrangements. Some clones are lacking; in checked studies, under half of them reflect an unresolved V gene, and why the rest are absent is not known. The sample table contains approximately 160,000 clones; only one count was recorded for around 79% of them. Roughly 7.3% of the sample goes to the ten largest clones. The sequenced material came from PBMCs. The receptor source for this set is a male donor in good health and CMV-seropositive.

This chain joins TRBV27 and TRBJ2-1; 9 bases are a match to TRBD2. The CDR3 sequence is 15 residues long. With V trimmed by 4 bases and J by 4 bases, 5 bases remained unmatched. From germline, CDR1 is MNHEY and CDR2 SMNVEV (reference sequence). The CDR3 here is CASSYSSGVYNEQFF. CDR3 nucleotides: TGTGCCAGCAGTTATTCTAGCGGGGTTTACAATGAGCAGTTCTTC.

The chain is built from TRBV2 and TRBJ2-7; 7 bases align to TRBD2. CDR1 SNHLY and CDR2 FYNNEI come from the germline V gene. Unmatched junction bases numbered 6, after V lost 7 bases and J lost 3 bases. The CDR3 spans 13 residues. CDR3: CASKVERGYEQYF. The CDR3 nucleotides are TGTGCCAGCAAGGTTGAGCGGGGCTACGAGCAGTACTTC.

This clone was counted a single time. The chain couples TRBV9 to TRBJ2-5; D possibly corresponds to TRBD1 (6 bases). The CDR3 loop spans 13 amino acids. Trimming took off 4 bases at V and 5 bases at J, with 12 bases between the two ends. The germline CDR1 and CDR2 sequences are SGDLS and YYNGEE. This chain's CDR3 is CASSPTGLETQYF. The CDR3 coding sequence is TGTGCCAGCAGCCCCACAGGGTTGGAGACCCAGTACTTC. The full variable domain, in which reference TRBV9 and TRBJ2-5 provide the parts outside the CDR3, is DSGVTQTPKHLITATGQRVTLRCSPRSGDLSVYWYQQSLDQGLQFLIQYYNGEERAKGNILERFSAQQFPDLHSELNLSSLELGDSALYFCASSPTGLETQYFGPGTRLLVL.

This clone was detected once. The CDR3 loop is CASSDSPGSYGYTF. Written as DNA, the CDR3 is TGTGCCAGCAGTGACTCCCCGGGGTCCTATGGCTACACCTTC. This chain joins TRBV6-4 and TRBJ1-2; D unclear. There are 14 residues in the CDR3. Trimming took off 0 bases at V and 4 bases at J, with 9 bases between the two ends. From germline, CDR1 is MRHNA and CDR2 SNTAGT.

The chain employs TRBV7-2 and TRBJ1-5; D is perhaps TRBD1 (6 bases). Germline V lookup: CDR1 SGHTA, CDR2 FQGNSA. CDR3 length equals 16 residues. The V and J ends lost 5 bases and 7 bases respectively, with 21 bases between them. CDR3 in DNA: TGTGCCAGCAGCACCGAGGGGGGGGCAGGGGACCAGCCCCAGCATTTT. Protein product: CASSTEGGAGDQPQHF.